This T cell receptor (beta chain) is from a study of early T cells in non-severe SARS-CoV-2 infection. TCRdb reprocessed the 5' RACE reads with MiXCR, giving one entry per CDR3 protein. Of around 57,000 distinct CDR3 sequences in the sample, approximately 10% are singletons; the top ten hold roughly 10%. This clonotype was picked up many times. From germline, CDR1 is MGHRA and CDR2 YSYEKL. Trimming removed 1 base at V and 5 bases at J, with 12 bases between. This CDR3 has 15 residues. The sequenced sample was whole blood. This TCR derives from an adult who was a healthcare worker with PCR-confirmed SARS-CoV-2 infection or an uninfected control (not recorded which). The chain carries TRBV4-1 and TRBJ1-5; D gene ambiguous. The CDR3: CASSQANGRDQPQHF. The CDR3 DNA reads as TGCGCCAGCAGCCAAGCCAATGGAAGGGATCAGCCCCAGCATTTT.